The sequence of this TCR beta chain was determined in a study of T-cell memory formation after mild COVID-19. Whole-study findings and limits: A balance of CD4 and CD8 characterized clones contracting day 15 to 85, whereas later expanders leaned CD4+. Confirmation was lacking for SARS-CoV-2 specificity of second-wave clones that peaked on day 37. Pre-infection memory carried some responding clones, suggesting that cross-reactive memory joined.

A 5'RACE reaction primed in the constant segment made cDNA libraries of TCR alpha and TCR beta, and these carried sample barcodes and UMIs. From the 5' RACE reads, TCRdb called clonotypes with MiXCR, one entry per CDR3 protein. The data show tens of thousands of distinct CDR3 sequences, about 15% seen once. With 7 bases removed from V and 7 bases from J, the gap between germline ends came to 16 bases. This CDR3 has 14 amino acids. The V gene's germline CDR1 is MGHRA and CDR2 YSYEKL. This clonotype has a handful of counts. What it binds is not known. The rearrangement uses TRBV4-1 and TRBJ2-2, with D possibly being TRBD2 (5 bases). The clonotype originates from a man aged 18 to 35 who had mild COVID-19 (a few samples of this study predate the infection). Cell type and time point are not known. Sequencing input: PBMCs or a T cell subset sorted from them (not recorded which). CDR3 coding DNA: TGCGCCAGCACCCCCCGTAGAGGGATCGGGGAGCTGTTTTTT. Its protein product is CASTPRRGIGELFF.